These T cell receptor beta chains were read from a single sample in a study of lymphopenia after photon versus proton radiotherapy. Libraries were prepared by immunoSEQ multiplex PCR; TCRdb keeps only in-frame clonotypes and omits some of them. This repertoire shows 150,000 or so clones, more than 85% found once; its top ten account for around 4.5%. Sequences were derived from peripheral blood, sampled from a patient treated with photon-based radiotherapy. Receptors were obtained from a man aged 50-59 years with gastric cancer. Both conserved end residues are part of each CDR3. Fields, in order: CDR3 DNA, CDR3 protein, D gene, J gene, clone size, V gene. The D gene is left open where the match is weak. Only some rows state a clone size, as once, few, many or a class for expanded clones.

DNA: TGCGCCAGCAGCTTGACTAGCGGCACAGATACGCAGTATTTT
CDR3: CASSLTSGTDTQYF
D: TRBD2
J: TRBJ2-3
size: NA
V: TRBV5-1

DNA: TGTGCCAGCAGCACCCTATCCGGGACTAGTGTCGGTTACGAGCAGTACTTC
CDR3: CASSTLSGTSVGYEQYF
D: NA
J: TRBJ2-7
size: NA
V: TRBV21-1

DNA: TGTGCCAGCAGCTTTACAGGGGGCGAGCAGTACTTC
CDR3: CASSFTGGEQYF
D: TRBD1
J: TRBJ2-7
size: NA
V: TRBV7-9

DNA: TGCAGGCGTGCACCGACTGAAGCTTTCTTT
CDR3: CRRAPTEAFF
D: NA
J: TRBJ1-1
size: NA
V: TRBV20-1

DNA: TGTGCCAGCAGCGAGACAGGGAGGACCTACAATGAGCAGTTCTTC
CDR3: CASSETGRTYNEQFF
D: NA
J: TRBJ2-1
size: NA
V: TRBV28

DNA: TGTGCCAGCAGTTCCCGGGGGAAGGCGGAAGGAAACACCATATATTTT
CDR3: CASSSRGKAEGNTIYF
D: NA
J: TRBJ1-3
size: NA
V: TRBV28

DNA: TGTGCCAGCTCATCGGGACCTCTTTTCGGCACAGATACGCAGTATTTT
CDR3: CASSSGPLFGTDTQYF
D: NA
J: TRBJ2-3
size: NA
V: TRBV18

DNA: TGTGCCAGCAGCACCCGGGACAGGGTCACCGGGGAGCTGTTTTTT
CDR3: CASSTRDRVTGELFF
D: TRBD1
J: TRBJ2-2
size: few
V: TRBV5-8

DNA: TGTGCCTGGCGGGGCAACGTCCTGACTTTC
CDR3: CAWRGNVLTF
D: NA
J: TRBJ2-6
size: NA
V: TRBV30

DNA: TGTGCCAGCAGTTACCCCGGGACATACGAGCAGTACTTC
CDR3: CASSYPGTYEQYF
D: NA
J: TRBJ2-7
size: NA
V: TRBV6-5

DNA: TGCAGCGTTGAAGGACAGATCGACACTGAAGCTTTCTTT
CDR3: CSVEGQIDTEAFF
D: NA
J: TRBJ1-1
size: once
V: TRBV29-1

DNA: TGTGCCAGCAGCTTAACAGGAGCAGACGAGCAGTACTTC
CDR3: CASSLTGADEQYF
D: NA
J: TRBJ2-7
size: NA
V: TRBV7-9

DNA: TGTGCCATCAGATCCGAATCTATCCCCTACAATGAGCAGTTCTTC
CDR3: CAIRSESIPYNEQFF
D: NA
J: TRBJ2-1
size: few
V: TRBV10-3

DNA: TGTGCCAGCATCTCCGGGACAGGGGACTCCGGGGAGCTGTTTTTT
CDR3: CASISGTGDSGELFF
D: TRBD1
J: TRBJ2-2
size: NA
V: TRBV6-1

DNA: TGCGCCAGCAGCCCTAAACCCCTAGGGGTGGAGACCCAGTACTTC
CDR3: CASSPKPLGVETQYF
D: NA
J: TRBJ2-5
size: NA
V: TRBV4-3

DNA: TGTGCCAGCAGCGTCGGACTAGCGGGAGGAAGGGAGACCCAGTACTTC
CDR3: CASSVGLAGGRETQYF
D: TRBD2
J: TRBJ2-5
size: NA
V: TRBV7-2

DNA: TGCGCCAGCAGCTTGGAAGCAGGGAAGAACACTGAAGCTTTCTTT
CDR3: CASSLEAGKNTEAFF
D: NA
J: TRBJ1-1
size: NA
V: TRBV5-1

DNA: TGTGCCAGCTCACCAGGGACTAGCATAAGAGAGACCCAGTACTTC
CDR3: CASSPGTSIRETQYF
D: TRBD2
J: TRBJ2-5
size: NA
V: TRBV18

DNA: TGTGCCAGCAGACCGGACAGAACTAATGAAAAACTGTTTTTT
CDR3: CASRPDRTNEKLFF
D: NA
J: TRBJ1-4
size: NA
V: TRBV2

DNA: TGTGCCAGTGGGTGGAGGTTTAATGAAAAACTGTTTTTT
CDR3: CASGWRFNEKLFF
D: NA
J: TRBJ1-4
size: NA
V: TRBV28

DNA: TGTGCCAGCTCACTTTCTCAGGGCTCCGAGCAGTACTTC
CDR3: CASSLSQGSEQYF
D: NA
J: TRBJ2-7
size: NA
V: TRBV18

DNA: TGTGCCAGCAGCTTCGGGGGCGGGACAGGACTGAGGGAGCAGTACTTC
CDR3: CASSFGGGTGLREQYF
D: TRBD1
J: TRBJ2-7
size: NA
V: TRBV7-9

DNA: TGTGCCAGTACGGCTGGACAGGGCCTCTACGAGCAGTACTTC
CDR3: CASTAGQGLYEQYF
D: TRBD1
J: TRBJ2-7
size: NA
V: TRBV19

DNA: TGTGCCAGCAGTTTGAGGTCACCCGAGAAAGGACGGCATGGCTACACCTTC
CDR3: CASSLRSPEKGRHGYTF
D: NA
J: TRBJ1-2
size: NA
V: TRBV27

DNA: TGTGCCAGCAGTTCCTATAATAGCAATCAGCCCCAGCATTTT
CDR3: CASSSYNSNQPQHF
D: NA
J: TRBJ1-5
size: NA
V: TRBV27

DNA: TGTGCCAGCCATAACAACCGGGATACGCAGTATTTT
CDR3: CASHNNRDTQYF
D: NA
J: TRBJ2-3
size: NA
V: TRBV18

DNA: TGCGCCAGCAGCCAGGGACAGGCCTACGAGCAGTACTTC
CDR3: CASSQGQAYEQYF
D: TRBD1
J: TRBJ2-7
size: NA
V: TRBV5-1

DNA: TGTGCCAGCAGCTTATGGGCGGTCCAGTACGAGCAGTACTTC
CDR3: CASSLWAVQYEQYF
D: NA
J: TRBJ2-7
size: NA
V: TRBV7-2

DNA: TGTGCCAGCAGCTTAGACGGCTTTAACTATGGCTACACCTTC
CDR3: CASSLDGFNYGYTF
D: NA
J: TRBJ1-2
size: NA
V: TRBV7-6

DNA: TGTGCCAGCAGCCTAACCGGGACAGGGTCCCACGAGCAGTACTTC
CDR3: CASSLTGTGSHEQYF
D: TRBD1
J: TRBJ2-7
size: NA
V: TRBV7-2

DNA: TGTGCCAGCAGCCCCGGCCGCAGTTCGTCCTACAATGAGCAGTTCTTC
CDR3: CASSPGRSSSYNEQFF
D: NA
J: TRBJ2-1
size: NA
V: TRBV11-2

DNA: TGTGCCAGCAGTTTATCGGGACTGAGGAATGAAAAACTGTTTTTT
CDR3: CASSLSGLRNEKLFF
D: NA
J: TRBJ1-4
size: once
V: TRBV27

DNA: TGCGCCAGCAGCTTGCTTGGGGTCAGGTCCCTCTACGAGCAGTACTTC
CDR3: CASSLLGVRSLYEQYF
D: NA
J: TRBJ2-7
size: NA
V: TRBV5-1

DNA: TGTGCCAGCAGTCTCGGCGGGAGGATAGAGACCCAGTACTTC
CDR3: CASSLGGRIETQYF
D: TRBD2
J: TRBJ2-5
size: NA
V: TRBV6-5

DNA: TGCGCCAGCAGTGAGTTCGACCTTCGAAGCGGGAGGGCCGACGAGCAGTACTTC
CDR3: CASSEFDLRSGRADEQYF
D: TRBD2
J: TRBJ2-7
size: few
V: TRBV10-1

DNA: TGTGCCAGTAGCCCGGGGACAGCTAGCAATCAGCCCCAGCATTTT
CDR3: CASSPGTASNQPQHF
D: TRBD1
J: TRBJ1-5
size: few
V: TRBV19

DNA: TGCGCCAGCAGCCAAGAAAAGGGCTCCTACAATGAGCAGTTCTTC
CDR3: CASSQEKGSYNEQFF
D: NA
J: TRBJ2-1
size: NA
V: TRBV4-3